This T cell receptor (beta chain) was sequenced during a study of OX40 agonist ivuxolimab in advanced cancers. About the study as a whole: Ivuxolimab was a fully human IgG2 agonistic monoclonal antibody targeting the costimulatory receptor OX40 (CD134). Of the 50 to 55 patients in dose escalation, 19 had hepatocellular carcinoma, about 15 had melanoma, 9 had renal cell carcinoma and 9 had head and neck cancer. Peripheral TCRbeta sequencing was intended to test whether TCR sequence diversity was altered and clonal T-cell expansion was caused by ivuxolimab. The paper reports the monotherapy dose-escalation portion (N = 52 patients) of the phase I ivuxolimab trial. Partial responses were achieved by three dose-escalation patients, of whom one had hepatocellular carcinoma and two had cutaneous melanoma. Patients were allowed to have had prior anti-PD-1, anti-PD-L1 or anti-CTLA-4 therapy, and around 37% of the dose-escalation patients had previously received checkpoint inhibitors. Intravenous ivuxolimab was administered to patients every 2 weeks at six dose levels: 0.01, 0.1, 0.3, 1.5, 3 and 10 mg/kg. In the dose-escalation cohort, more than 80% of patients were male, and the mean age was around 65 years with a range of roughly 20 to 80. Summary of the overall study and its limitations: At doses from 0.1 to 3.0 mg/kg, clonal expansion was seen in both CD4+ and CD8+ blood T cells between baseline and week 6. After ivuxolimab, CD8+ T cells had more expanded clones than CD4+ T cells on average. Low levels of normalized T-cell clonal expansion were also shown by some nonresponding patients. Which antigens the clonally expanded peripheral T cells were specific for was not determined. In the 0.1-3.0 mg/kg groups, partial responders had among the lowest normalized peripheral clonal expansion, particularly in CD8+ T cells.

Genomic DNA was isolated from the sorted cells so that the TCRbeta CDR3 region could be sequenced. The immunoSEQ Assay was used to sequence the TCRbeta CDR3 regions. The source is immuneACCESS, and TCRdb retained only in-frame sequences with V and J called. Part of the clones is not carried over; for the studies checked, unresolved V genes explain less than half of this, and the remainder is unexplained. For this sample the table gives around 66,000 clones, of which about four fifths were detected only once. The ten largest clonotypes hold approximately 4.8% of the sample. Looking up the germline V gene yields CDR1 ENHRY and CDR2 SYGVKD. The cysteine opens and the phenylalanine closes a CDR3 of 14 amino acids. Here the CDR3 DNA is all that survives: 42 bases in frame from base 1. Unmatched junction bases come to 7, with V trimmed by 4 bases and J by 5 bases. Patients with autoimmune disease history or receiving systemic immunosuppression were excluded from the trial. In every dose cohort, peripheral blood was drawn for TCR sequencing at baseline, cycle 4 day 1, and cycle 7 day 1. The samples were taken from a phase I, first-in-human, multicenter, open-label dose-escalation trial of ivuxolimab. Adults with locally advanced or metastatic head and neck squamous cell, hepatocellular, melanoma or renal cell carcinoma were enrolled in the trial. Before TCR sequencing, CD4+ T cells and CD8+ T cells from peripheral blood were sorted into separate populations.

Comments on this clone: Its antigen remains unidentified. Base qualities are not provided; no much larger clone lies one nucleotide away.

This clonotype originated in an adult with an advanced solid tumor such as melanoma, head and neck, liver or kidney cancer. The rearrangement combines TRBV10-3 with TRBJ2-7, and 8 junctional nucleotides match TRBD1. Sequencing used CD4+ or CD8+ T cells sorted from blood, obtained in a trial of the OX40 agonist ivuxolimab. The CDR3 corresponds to CAISASDRVHEQYF. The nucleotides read TGTGCCATCAGTGCATCGGACAGGGTCCACGAGCAGTACTTC.